This T cell receptor (beta chain) is drawn from a study of T-cell reconstitution after alpha-beta-depleted transplantation in children. A TCRbeta library incorporating unique molecular identifiers was prepared. TCRdb passed the PCR reads through MiXCR, listing each CDR3 protein once. The sample yields 670,000 or so distinct CDR3 sequences, around 14% seen once. Germline CDR1 is SGHDN and CDR2 is FVKESK. V lost 0 bases and J 9 bases, leaving 12 bases between the germline ends. The CDR3 covers 14 residues. The origin of this receptor is a girl aged 2-15 years with congenital amegakaryocytic thrombocytopenia, due to receive a stem cell transplant. This sample comprised PBMCs, obtained before TCRalphabeta/CD19-depleted stem cell transplant. V is TRBV14 and J is TRBJ2-1; D unclear. CDR3: CASSQEGESSEQFF. The CDR3, as DNA: TGTGCCAGCAGCCAAGAGGGTGAGTCGAGTGAGCAGTTCTTC.